These 23 T cell receptor beta chains were all obtained from the same sample, sequenced in a study of CD4 T cells in relation to SARS-CoV-2 and coronaviruses. Before the COVID-19 pandemic, during about 2010-2018, CD4+ T cells were taken from unexposed donors. Sequenced by immunoSEQ multiplex PCR; TCRdb stores in-frame clones only, minus some. Found here are tens of thousands of clones, just over 85% of them singletons; the top ten hold roughly 1.5%. The sequenced sample was memory CD4+ T cells from PBMCs. All receptors come from a human donor in good health.

The chain is built from TRBV5-1 and TRBJ2-1, with D perhaps assigned TRBD1 or TRBD2 (5 bases each). Germline V gene data show CDR1 as SGHRS and CDR2 as YFSETQ. Trimming cost V 7 bases and J 7 bases, with 18 bases left between them. CDR3 length equals 14 residues. In DNA, the CDR3 is TGCGCCAGCCGAGGGGTGGGGCGTACTAATGAGCAGTTCTTC. Translation gives CASRGVGRTNEQFF.

This clone was detected only a few times. CDR3 residues: CASSALDGEKLFF. The DNA of the CDR3 is TGCGCCAGCAGTGCCCTAGATGGTGAAAAACTGTTTTTT. The chain has TRBV10-1 and TRBJ1-4; D unclear. V was trimmed by 4 bases and J by 7 bases, leaving 10 bases between them. This CDR3 has 13 amino acids. Germline V gene sequence: CDR1 WNHNN, CDR2 SYGVQD (reference sequence).

The rearrangement links TRBV28 to TRBJ2-2; 11 positions agree with TRBD2. The CDR3 has 22 amino acids. J gave up 4 bases and V 4 bases, and 23 bases lay outside the gene matches. The germline CDR1 and CDR2 sequences are MDHEN and SYDVKM. For the CDR3, the DNA is TGTGCCAGCAGTTCGCCGGCCCAGGGGGCGGCTAGCGGGAGGAGCATCACCGGGGAGCTGTTTTTT. Its protein is CASSSPAQGAASGRSITGELFF. Full variable domain (remainder filled in from reference TRBV28 and TRBJ2-2): DVKVTQSSRYLVKRTGEKVFLECVQDMDHENMFWYRQDPGLGLRLIYFSYDVKMKEKGDIPEGYSVSREKKERFSLILESASTNQTSMYLCASSSPAQGAASGRSITGELFFGEGSRLTVL.

The chain carries TRBV11-1 and TRBJ1-4; D remains ambiguous. Between the trimmed V and J ends, which lost 5 bases and 7 bases, there was a span of 14 bases. CDR1 is SGHAT and CDR2 is FQDESV in the germline V gene (reference sequence). The CDR3 totals 14 residues. The CDR3 DNA is TGTGCCAGCAGCCCGCCGGCCGCCCGTGAAAAACTGTTTTTT. Translated: CASSPPAAREKLFF.

This sequence joins TRBV21-1 and TRBJ2-5; whether TRBD1, the table's D call, matches the DNA was not checked. TRBV21-1 corresponds to a pseudogene. This CDR3 spans 16 amino acids. CDR3: CASSKGSKGNQETQYF. Written as DNA, the CDR3 is TGTGCCAGCAGCAAAGGGTCTAAGGGGAACCAAGAGACCCAGTACTTC.

The chain joins TRBV18 to TRBJ1-3; D is possibly TRBD1 (5 bases). Germline V gene data show CDR1 as KGHSH and CDR2 as LQKENI. This CDR3 spans 14 amino acids. The V and J ends lost 0 bases and 8 bases respectively, with 11 bases between them. The CDR3 DNA reads TGTGCCAGCTCACCACCGGAAAGGGGACACACCATATATTTT. Its protein is CASSPPERGHTIYF.

The CDR3 loop reads CASSLVRNYEQYF. As DNA, the CDR3 is TGTGCCAGCAGCTTAGTCAGGAACTACGAGCAGTACTTC. The V and J genes are TRBV11-2 and TRBJ2-7; D remains unclear. Germline V lookup: CDR1 SGHAT, CDR2 FQNNGV. There are 13 residues in the CDR3. V was shortened by 1 base and J by 3 bases, with 7 bases between the two germline ends.

The V call is TRBV4-1, the J call TRBJ2-5; D not certain. The CDR3 has 16 amino acids. Germline CDR1 and CDR2: MGHRA and YSYEKL. Trimming stripped 3 bases from V and 1 base from J, with 15 bases between. CDR3 in amino acids: CASSQLNMGFQETQYF. As DNA, the CDR3 is TGCGCCAGCAGCCAGCTCAACATGGGGTTCCAAGAGACCCAGTACTTC.

CDR3 sequence: CASSLNRLAGQNEQFF. CDR3 nucleotides: TGCGCCAGCAGCTTGAATAGACTAGCGGGACAGAATGAGCAGTTCTTC. This chain links TRBV5-1 with TRBJ2-1, with TRBD2 identical over 11 bases. Germline-derived CDR1 and CDR2 are SGHRS and YFSETQ. V lost 1 base, J lost 7 bases, and 7 bases stayed unmatched. The CDR3 has 16 amino acids.

This clone was detected only a few times. In DNA, the CDR3 is TGTGCCAGCAGCGTAGCTCCCTCGGTAGGTGAGCAGTTCTTC. As protein: CASSVAPSVGEQFF. The rearrangement joins TRBV9 to TRBJ2-1; no reliable D call. V dropped 0 bases and J dropped 9 bases, with 13 bases sitting between them. The CDR3 is made up of 14 amino acids. From germline, CDR1 is SGDLS and CDR2 YYNGEE.

This chain links TRBV11-3 with TRBJ2-5, with D unresolved. Germline V gives CDR1 SGHNT, CDR2 YENEEA. CDR3 size: 14 residues. The V end lost 6 bases, the J end lost 5 bases, and 16 bases lay between the germline ends. The CDR3 DNA sequence: TGTGCCAGCAGTTCAGTGGGGTCCCGGGAGACCCAGTACTTC. This sequence encodes CASSSVGSRETQYF.

The genes are TRBV5-6 and TRBJ2-6, with a possible D match to TRBD1 (6 bases). Trimming left V 4 bases short and J 3 bases short, with 14 bases between. Germline-derived CDR1 and CDR2 are SGHDT and YYEEEE. This CDR3 spans 16 amino acids. The CDR3 region is CASSQYRVGGANVLTF. DNA of the CDR3: TGTGCCAGCAGCCAATACAGGGTTGGTGGGGCCAACGTCCTGACTTTC.

This sequence joins TRBV25-1 and TRBJ2-3; TRBD1 matches at 8 bases. The CDR3 totals 14 residues. Germline V gene sequence: CDR1 MGHDK, CDR2 SYGVNS. J gave up 4 bases and V 6 bases, and 6 bases lay outside the gene matches. The CDR3 nucleotides are TGTGCCAGCAGCGGACAGGGTGGTTCAGATACGCAGTATTTT. It codes for CASSGQGGSDTQYF.

V is TRBV28 and J is TRBJ1-5, with a possible D match to TRBD1 (6 bases). CDR3 size: 13 residues. The V and J ends lost 6 bases and 4 bases respectively, with 10 bases between them. Looked up from germline, CDR1 is MDHEN and CDR2 is SYDVKM. The CDR3 DNA reads as TGTGCCAGCAGCCCTGGACAGAATCAGCCCCAGCATTTT. As protein: CASSPGQNQPQHF.

The chain links TRBV5-1 to TRBJ2-7; the D gene could be TRBD1 or TRBD2 (5 bases each). V lost 2 bases to trimming and J lost 0 bases, with 9 bases between them. The CDR3 consists of 14 residues. Germline V gene data show CDR1 as SGHRS and CDR2 as YFSETQ. Here the CDR3 reads CASSFGGSSYEQYF. As DNA, the CDR3 is TGCGCCAGCAGCTTTGGGGGTAGCTCCTACGAGCAGTACTTC.

The chain employs TRBV5-5 and TRBJ1-2; possible D gene TRBD1, 5 bases. V was shortened by 4 bases and J by 4 bases, with 17 bases between the two germline ends. Germline assignment: CDR1 SGHKS and CDR2 YYEKEE (reference sequence). The CDR3 has 15 amino acids. The DNA of the CDR3 is TGTGCCAGCAGCCCAGGGCCCACAGCGCTCTATGGCTACACCTTC. Its protein product is CASSPGPTALYGYTF.

This rearrangement joins TRBV5-1 to TRBJ2-7; tentatively, D is TRBD2 (5 bases). The germline V and J ends were trimmed by 4 bases and 3 bases, with 11 bases remaining between them. The germline V gene encodes CDR1 SGHRS and CDR2 YFSETQ. The CDR3 sequence is 13 residues long. CDR3 DNA sequence: TGCGCCAGCAGCCTCGGACTGAACTACGAGCAGTACTTC. Encoded protein: CASSLGLNYEQYF. The full variable domain, with the rest looked up from reference TRBV5-1 and TRBJ2-7, is KAGVTQTPRYLIKTRGQQVTLSCSPISGHRSVSWYQQTPGQGLQFLFEYFSETQRNKGNFPGRFSGRQFSNSRSEMNVSTLELGDSALYLCASSLGLNYEQYFGPGTRLTVT.

This chain links TRBV7-8 with TRBJ1-4, with a tentative D call TRBD1 (5 bases). In germline, CDR1 is SGHVS, CDR2 FQNEAQ. CDR3 size: 15 residues. With 1 base removed from V and 7 bases from J, the gap between germline ends came to 13 bases. DNA of the CDR3: TGTGCCAGCAGCTTAGGCCGGCAGGGCAGTGAAAAACTGTTTTTT. Encoded protein: CASSLGRQGSEKLFF. The complete variable domain, with remaining parts taken from reference TRBV7-8 and TRBJ1-4, reads GAGVSQSPRYKVAKRGQDVALRCDPISGHVSLFWYQQALGQGPEFLTYFQNEAQLDKSGLPSDRFFAERPEGSVSTLKIQRTQQEDSAVYLCASSLGRQGSEKLFFGSGTQLSVL.

This clone has just one count. Additional DNA sequences in this sample encode the identical CDR3. This chain connects TRBV18 to TRBJ1-2; 7 positions match TRBD1. The CDR3 runs 13 residues. Trimming cost V 6 bases and J 1 base; bases outside gene matches: 2. Germline loops: CDR1 KGHSH, CDR2 LQKENI. CDR3 in DNA: TGTGCCAGCTCCCCAGGGGGTAACTATGGCTACACCTTC. Translating gives CASSPGGNYGYTF.

This clone has only one observation. V is TRBV18 and J is TRBJ2-7; 9 nucleotides agree with TRBD1. CDR1 and CDR2 (germline): KGHSH, LQKENI. The CDR3 contains 15 residues. Unmatched junction bases numbered 5, after V lost 3 bases and J lost 2 bases. CDR3 loop: CASSPGTGTPYEQYF. The CDR3, as DNA: TGTGCCAGCTCACCCGGGACAGGGACTCCCTACGAGCAGTACTTC.

This rearrangement joins TRBV14 to TRBJ2-5; D ambiguous. This CDR3 is 13 amino acids long. With 1 base removed from V and 3 bases from J, the gap between germline ends came to 6 bases. The germline CDR1 and CDR2 sequences are SGHDN and FVKESK. CDR3 sequence: CASSQVRKETQYF. The CDR3 region has the DNA TGTGCCAGCAGCCAAGTTCGGAAAGAGACCCAGTACTTC. The variable domain in full, with the rest retrieved from reference TRBV14 and TRBJ2-5, is EAGVTQFPSHSVIEKGQTVTLRCDPISGHDNLYWYRRVMGKEIKFLLHFVKESKQDESGMPNNRFLAERTGGTYSTLKVQPAELEDSGVYFCASSQVRKETQYFGPGTRLLVL.

The gene calls are TRBV19 and TRBJ2-3, with 8 nucleotides matching TRBD1. Germline values: CDR1 LNHDA, CDR2 SQIVND (reference sequence). The CDR3 totals 14 residues. V trimming: 7 bases; J trimming: 1 base; junction bases outside the gene matches: 4. CDR3 sequence: CASTMTGGTDTQYF. As DNA, the CDR3 is TGTGCCAGTACTATGACAGGGGGCACAGATACGCAGTATTTT.

This clone was counted only a few times. CDR3 loop: CASSHLRDRTSEQYF. As DNA, the CDR3 is TGTGCCAGCAGCCATCTCCGGGACAGAACGTCCGAGCAGTACTTC. The chain is built from TRBV27 and TRBJ2-7; 7 bases align to TRBD1. The germline gives CDR1 MNHEY, CDR2 SMNVEV (reference sequence). The CDR3 runs 15 residues. Germline trimming cut 6 bases from V and 6 bases from J; bases unmatched to any gene: 14.